This is a list of T cell receptor beta chains from one sample in a study of cytomegalovirus exposure and HLA in healthy donors. TCRdb's table, derived via immunoSEQ multiplex PCR, lists solely in-frame clones and lacks some. This table holds around 220,000 clones, roughly four fifths found once. The sample comprised PBMCs. These receptors all come from a girl aged 2 to 10 in good health and CMV-seronegative. CDR3s include the opening cysteine and the closing phenylalanine or tryptophan. A D gene is named only where the DNA matches it firmly. Rows give clone size only sometimes, using once, few, many, or a class for an expanded clone.

abundance: -
j_gene: TRBJ2-1
d_gene: TRBD2
v_gene: TRBV7-9
CDR3aa: CASRSSGGPYNEQFF
CDR3nt: TGTGCCAGCAGATCTAGCGGGGGGCCCTACAATGAGCAGTTCTTC

abundance: -
j_gene: TRBJ2-7
d_gene: TRBD2
v_gene: TRBV6-5
CDR3aa: CASSYGAGGSLYEQYF
CDR3nt: TGTGCCAGCAGTTACGGGGCGGGAGGGAGCCTCTACGAGCAGTACTTC

abundance: once
j_gene: TRBJ1-1
d_gene: TRBD1
v_gene: TRBV13
CDR3aa: CASSEGTGGLGWTEAFF
CDR3nt: TGTGCCAGCAGCGAAGGGACAGGGGGCCTGGGGTGGACTGAAGCTTTCTTT

abundance: -
j_gene: TRBJ1-1
d_gene: -
v_gene: TRBV10-1
CDR3aa: CASSDTDTEAFF
CDR3nt: TGCGCCAGCAGTGACACAGACACTGAAGCTTTCTTT

abundance: once
j_gene: TRBJ2-7
d_gene: TRBD2
v_gene: TRBV19
CDR3aa: CASSMVGEGSYEQYF
CDR3nt: TGTGCCAGTAGTATGGTAGGGGAGGGTTCCTACGAGCAGTACTTC

abundance: -
j_gene: TRBJ2-1
d_gene: -
v_gene: TRBV5-6
CDR3aa: CASSLEGVGNEQFF
CDR3nt: TGTGCCAGCAGCTTGGAGGGGGTGGGGAATGAGCAGTTCTTC

abundance: -
j_gene: TRBJ2-2
d_gene: TRBD1
v_gene: TRBV5-4
CDR3aa: CASRDDRGDTGELFF
CDR3nt: TGTGCCAGCAGGGATGACAGGGGGGACACCGGGGAGCTGTTTTTT

abundance: -
j_gene: TRBJ2-3
d_gene: TRBD1
v_gene: TRBV19
CDR3aa: CASRTTFPGQNTDTQYF
CDR3nt: TGTGCCAGTAGAACCACCTTCCCGGGACAGAACACAGATACGCAGTATTTT

abundance: -
j_gene: TRBJ2-5
d_gene: TRBD2
v_gene: TRBV4-1
CDR3aa: CASSQDKGTSGGAAETQYF
CDR3nt: TGCGCCAGCAGCCAAGACAAAGGGACTAGCGGGGGGGCAGCAGAGACCCAGTACTTC

abundance: -
j_gene: TRBJ2-7
d_gene: -
v_gene: TRBV2
CDR3aa: CASSVTAYEQYF
CDR3nt: TGTGCCAGCAGTGTAACAGCCTACGAGCAGTACTTC

abundance: once
j_gene: TRBJ1-5
d_gene: TRBD1
v_gene: TRBV6-1
CDR3aa: CASSEYGTGGDQPQHF
CDR3nt: TGTGCCAGCAGTGAGTACGGGACAGGGGGGGATCAGCCCCAGCATTTT

abundance: -
j_gene: TRBJ1-3
d_gene: -
v_gene: TRBV30
CDR3aa: CALERGAGGNTIYF
CDR3nt: TGTGCCCTAGAACGGGGGGCAGGCGGAAACACCATATATTTT

abundance: -
j_gene: TRBJ1-3
d_gene: -
v_gene: TRBV6-1
CDR3aa: CASSEQGSSGNTIYF
CDR3nt: TGTGCCAGCAGTGAACAGGGAAGCTCCGGAAACACCATATATTTT

abundance: -
j_gene: TRBJ1-2
d_gene: -
v_gene: TRBV5-1
CDR3aa: CASSLASGGEDGYTF
CDR3nt: TGCGCCAGCAGCTTGGCCTCGGGAGGTGAGGATGGCTACACCTTC

abundance: few
j_gene: TRBJ1-4
d_gene: TRBD1
v_gene: TRBV7-9
CDR3aa: CASSSTGVNEKLFF
CDR3nt: TGTGCCAGCAGCTCGACAGGGGTTAATGAAAAACTGTTTTTT

abundance: -
j_gene: TRBJ2-2
d_gene: -
v_gene: TRBV27
CDR3aa: CASSSYTGFPGELFF
CDR3nt: TGTGCCAGCAGTTCATATACAGGGTTCCCCGGGGAGCTGTTTTTT

abundance: -
j_gene: TRBJ2-2
d_gene: -
v_gene: TRBV5-6
CDR3aa: CASSLAVSTGELFF
CDR3nt: TGTGCCAGCAGCTTGGCCGTGAGCACCGGGGAGCTGTTTTTT

abundance: -
j_gene: TRBJ2-5
d_gene: -
v_gene: TRBV6-1
CDR3aa: CASTGRGGETQYF
CDR3nt: TGTGCCAGCACCGGGCGCGGAGGAGAGACCCAGTACTTC

abundance: -
j_gene: TRBJ2-1
d_gene: TRBD1
v_gene: TRBV29-1
CDR3aa: CSVIRDRGPDEQFF
CDR3nt: TGCAGCGTCATCCGGGACAGGGGGCCTGATGAGCAGTTCTTC

abundance: -
j_gene: TRBJ2-7
d_gene: TRBD2
v_gene: TRBV5-4
CDR3aa: CASSLLSRGAYEQYF
CDR3nt: TGTGCCAGCAGCTTGTTATCGCGGGGGGCCTACGAGCAGTACTTC

abundance: -
j_gene: TRBJ1-2
d_gene: -
v_gene: TRBV6-5
CDR3aa: CASSLRTATNYGYTF
CDR3nt: TGTGCCAGCAGCCTCCGGACAGCTACTAACTATGGCTACACCTTC

abundance: -
j_gene: TRBJ1-2
d_gene: -
v_gene: TRBV19
CDR3aa: CASRGGRGFYGYTF
CDR3nt: TGTGCCAGTCGCGGGGGAAGAGGGTTCTATGGCTACACCTTC

abundance: -
j_gene: TRBJ2-3
d_gene: TRBD2
v_gene: TRBV6-5
CDR3aa: CASSYGVAGSTDTQYF
CDR3nt: TGTGCCAGCAGTTACGGAGTAGCGGGGTCCACAGATACGCAGTATTTT

abundance: -
j_gene: TRBJ2-3
d_gene: -
v_gene: TRBV18
CDR3aa: CASSPPSVPAQYF
CDR3nt: TGTGCCAGCTCACCACCATCCGTGCCGGCGCAGTATTTT

abundance: few
j_gene: TRBJ2-7
d_gene: -
v_gene: TRBV4-2
CDR3aa: CASSQDWPPGETYEQYF
CDR3nt: TGTGCCAGCAGCCAAGATTGGCCTCCGGGAGAGACCTACGAGCAGTACTTC

abundance: -
j_gene: TRBJ1-1
d_gene: -
v_gene: TRBV29-1
CDR3aa: CSVVVGSMNTEAFF
CDR3nt: TGCAGCGTTGTGGTAGGTAGCATGAACACTGAAGCTTTCTTT

abundance: -
j_gene: TRBJ2-3
d_gene: -
v_gene: TRBV7-9
CDR3aa: CASSFSAGTDTQYF
CDR3nt: TGTGCCAGCAGCTTTTCTGCAGGGACAGATACGCAGTATTTT

abundance: -
j_gene: TRBJ1-1
d_gene: -
v_gene: TRBV6-4
CDR3aa: CASSESAGERTEAFF
CDR3nt: TGTGCCAGCAGTGAGTCGGCAGGGGAAAGGACTGAAGCTTTCTTT

abundance: -
j_gene: TRBJ1-1
d_gene: -
v_gene: TRBV5-4
CDR3aa: CASSLDATEAFF
CDR3nt: TGTGCCAGCAGCTTGGACGCGACTGAAGCTTTCTTT

abundance: once
j_gene: TRBJ1-4
d_gene: TRBD1
v_gene: TRBV19
CDR3aa: CASRGTDATNEKLFF
CDR3nt: TGTGCCAGCCGAGGGACAGATGCAACTAATGAAAAACTGTTTTTT

abundance: -
j_gene: TRBJ2-3
d_gene: -
v_gene: TRBV19
CDR3aa: CASSIEARQGRGGASDTQYF
CDR3nt: TGTGCCAGTAGTATAGAGGCTCGTCAGGGTCGAGGGGGGGCCTCAGATACGCAGTATTTT

abundance: -
j_gene: TRBJ2-5
d_gene: TRBD2
v_gene: TRBV4-1
CDR3aa: CASSRRGGREETQYF
CDR3nt: TGCGCCAGCAGCCGGCGGGGGGGGCGAGAAGAGACCCAGTACTTC

abundance: -
j_gene: TRBJ2-3
d_gene: -
v_gene: TRBV6-5
CDR3aa: CASSYSPGDSTDTQYF
CDR3nt: TGTGCCAGCAGTTACTCTCCCGGGGATTCCACAGATACGCAGTATTTT

abundance: -
j_gene: TRBJ2-6
d_gene: -
v_gene: TRBV29-1
CDR3aa: CSVAISGANVLTF
CDR3nt: TGCAGCGTCGCTATCTCTGGGGCCAACGTCCTGACTTTC

abundance: -
j_gene: TRBJ2-3
d_gene: -
v_gene: TRBV2
CDR3aa: CASHNPNTDTQYF
CDR3nt: TGTGCCAGTCACAATCCCAACACAGATACGCAGTATTTT

abundance: -
j_gene: TRBJ2-3
d_gene: -
v_gene: TRBV10-3
CDR3aa: CAISTHSGLTDTQYF
CDR3nt: TGTGCCATCAGCACCCATAGCGGACTCACAGATACGCAGTATTTT

abundance: few
j_gene: TRBJ2-3
d_gene: TRBD1
v_gene: TRBV5-1
CDR3aa: CASSARGGTGADTQYF
CDR3nt: TGCGCCAGCAGCGCCAGGGGGGGGACAGGGGCAGATACGCAGTATTTT

abundance: few
j_gene: TRBJ1-5
d_gene: TRBD1
v_gene: TRBV5-1
CDR3aa: CASSPGDRPLGPQHF
CDR3nt: TGCGCCAGCAGCCCTGGGGACAGGCCTTTGGGGCCCCAGCATTTT

abundance: -
j_gene: TRBJ2-7
d_gene: -
v_gene: TRBV13
CDR3aa: CASISGPTYTYEQYF
CDR3nt: TGTGCCAGCATTTCAGGGCCGACTTATACCTACGAGCAGTACTTC

abundance: -
j_gene: TRBJ1-5
d_gene: TRBD1
v_gene: TRBV6-1
CDR3aa: CASSEGRGRLGTQHF
CDR3nt: TGTGCCAGCAGTGAAGGGAGGGGGCGTTTGGGGACCCAGCATTTT

abundance: few
j_gene: TRBJ1-1
d_gene: -
v_gene: TRBV27
CDR3aa: CASSLRGQGNRTEAFF
CDR3nt: TGTGCCAGCAGTTTAAGGGGACAAGGTAATAGGACTGAAGCTTTCTTT

abundance: -
j_gene: TRBJ1-2
d_gene: TRBD1
v_gene: TRBV11-2
CDR3aa: CASSLGTGNYGYTF
CDR3nt: TGTGCCAGCAGCTTAGGGACAGGGAACTATGGCTACACCTTC

abundance: -
j_gene: TRBJ2-1
d_gene: TRBD2
v_gene: TRBV11-2
CDR3aa: CASSLVKRGFYNEQFF
CDR3nt: TGTGCCAGCAGCTTAGTTAAGCGGGGGTTCTACAATGAGCAGTTCTTC

abundance: -
j_gene: TRBJ2-7
d_gene: -
v_gene: TRBV5-6
CDR3aa: CASSFATIYYEQYF
CDR3nt: TGTGCCAGCAGCTTCGCCACGATCTACTACGAGCAGTACTTC

abundance: -
j_gene: TRBJ2-3
d_gene: TRBD1
v_gene: TRBV19
CDR3aa: CASRERQGFTDTQYF
CDR3nt: TGTGCCAGTAGGGAGAGACAGGGATTCACAGATACGCAGTATTTT

abundance: -
j_gene: TRBJ2-5
d_gene: -
v_gene: TRBV5-4
CDR3aa: CASSGQRQETQYF
CDR3nt: TGTGCCAGCAGCGGACAGCGCCAAGAGACCCAGTACTTC

abundance: once
j_gene: TRBJ2-7
d_gene: TRBD2
v_gene: TRBV5-4
CDR3aa: CASSLGPLAGGNYEQYF
CDR3nt: TGTGCCAGCAGCTTGGGACCTCTAGCGGGAGGCAATTACGAGCAGTACTTC

abundance: few
j_gene: TRBJ2-3
d_gene: -
v_gene: TRBV6-1
CDR3aa: CASSEARLTDTQYF
CDR3nt: TGTGCCAGCAGTGAGGCGCGGCTCACAGATACGCAGTATTTT

abundance: -
j_gene: TRBJ2-7
d_gene: -
v_gene: TRBV9
CDR3aa: CASSAGRAYEQYF
CDR3nt: TGTGCCAGCAGCGCGGGAAGGGCCTACGAGCAGTACTTC

abundance: -
j_gene: TRBJ2-7
d_gene: -
v_gene: TRBV19
CDR3aa: CATRSAGLYEQYF
CDR3nt: TGTGCCACTAGATCGGCGGGACTTTACGAGCAGTACTTC

abundance: -
j_gene: TRBJ2-5
d_gene: -
v_gene: TRBV7-9
CDR3aa: CASSLAPNTVRETQYF
CDR3nt: TGTGCCAGCAGCTTAGCCCCGAACACAGTCCGAGAGACCCAGTACTTC

abundance: few
j_gene: TRBJ1-1
d_gene: -
v_gene: TRBV5-1
CDR3aa: CASSLDAGVNTEAFF
CDR3nt: TGCGCCAGCAGCTTGGATGCGGGGGTGAACACTGAAGCTTTCTTT

abundance: once
j_gene: TRBJ2-2
d_gene: TRBD2
v_gene: TRBV2
CDR3aa: CASRTSPGELFF
CDR3nt: TGTGCCAGCAGGACTAGCCCCGGGGAGCTGTTTTTT

abundance: few
j_gene: TRBJ1-1
d_gene: -
v_gene: TRBV30
CDR3aa: CASVSRVNTEAFF
CDR3nt: TGTGCCTCCGTATCCAGGGTAAATACTGAAGCTTTCTTT

abundance: -
j_gene: TRBJ1-1
d_gene: -
v_gene: TRBV11-3
CDR3aa: CASSRGQNTEAFF
CDR3nt: TGTGCCAGCAGCCGGGGACAGAACACTGAAGCTTTCTTT

abundance: -
j_gene: TRBJ2-7
d_gene: TRBD2
v_gene: TRBV5-1
CDR3aa: CASSSNGLAGRSSYEQYF
CDR3nt: TGCGCCAGCAGCTCCAATGGACTAGCGGGCAGAAGCTCCTACGAGCAGTACTTC

abundance: -
j_gene: TRBJ1-4
d_gene: TRBD1
v_gene: TRBV19
CDR3aa: CASSNQGAHEKLFF
CDR3nt: TGTGCCAGTAGTAACCAGGGGGCTCATGAAAAACTGTTTTTT